The 32 T cell receptor beta chains below were found in one sample sequenced in a study of T cell responses to AZD1222 COVID-19 vaccine. The table came from immunoSEQ multiplex PCR; TCRdb's copy has only in-frame clones and leaves some out. This sample yields about 110,000 clones, of which 92% are seen a single time; about 8.1% belongs to the top ten. This specimen consisted of peripheral blood, obtained 28 days after the second AZD1222 dose. Receptor source: an adult who received the AZD1222 COVID-19 vaccine.

The rearrangement uses TRBV4-3 and TRBJ2-2; D may be TRBD1 or TRBD2 (6 bases each). Between the trimmed V and J ends, which lost 6 bases and 0 bases, there was a span of 14 bases. The CDR3 extends over 16 amino acids. Germline-derived CDR1 and CDR2 are LGHNA and YSLEER. The CDR3 bases are TGCGCCAGCAGTCTCGGGGGCGCCTCGAACACCGGGGAGCTGTTTTTT. Translated, it gives CASSLGGASNTGELFF.

The chain combines TRBV6-5 with TRBJ1-2, with 7 bases matching TRBD1. V shed 7 bases and J 1 base; nucleotides not matched to a gene: 6. Germline values: CDR1 MNHEY, CDR2 SVGAGI. CDR3 length: 14 amino acids. CDR3 protein: CASTLGQLNYGYTF. Written as DNA, the CDR3 is TGTGCCAGCACCCTGGGACAGCTTAACTATGGCTACACCTTC.

This clone came up once. V usage is TRBV15 and J usage is TRBJ1-1; no clear D. Trimming took 6 bases from V and 1 from J, leaving 9 bases between them. The CDR3 is 13 residues long. From germline, CDR1 is LNHNV and CDR2 YYDKDF (reference sequence). CDR3 amino acids: CATSRRTNTEAFF. The DNA of the CDR3 is TGTGCCACCAGTCGACGGACGAACACTGAAGCTTTCTTT.

The chain combines TRBV29-1 with TRBJ2-3; possible D gene TRBD1, 5 bases. Trimming removed 7 bases at V and 5 bases at J, with 10 bases between. The V gene's germline CDR1 is SQVTM and CDR2 ANQGSEA. The CDR3 is 11 amino acids. This CDR3 is CSARRGDTQYF. CDR3 nucleotides: TGCAGCGCCCGAAGGGGAGATACGCAGTATTTT.

The CDR3 sequence is CASSYHRGNTEAFF. For the CDR3, the DNA is TGTGCCAGCAGCTATCACAGGGGGAACACTGAAGCTTTCTTT. J is TRBJ1-1 and V is TRBV7-2; 7 nucleotides match TRBD1. Trimming removed 4 bases from V and 1 base from J; junction bases left unmatched: 3. CDR1 and CDR2 from the germline V gene are SGHTA and FQGNSA. The CDR3 has 14 amino acids.

This chain's CDR3 is CASSSRGQPQHF. As DNA, the CDR3 is TGTGCCAGCAGCTCGCGCGGACAGCCCCAGCATTTT. V gene TRBV7-9 combines with J gene TRBJ1-5, with D uncertain. The CDR3 runs to 12 residues. V shed 4 bases and J shed 7 bases, with 8 bases lying between them. Germline loops: CDR1 SEHNR, CDR2 FQNEAQ (reference sequence). The entire variable domain, with the rest obtained from reference TRBV7-9 and TRBJ1-5, is as follows: DTGVSQNPRHKITKRGQNVTFRCDPISEHNRLYWYRQTLGQGPEFLTYFQNEAQLEKSRLLSDRFSAERPKGSFSTLEIQRTEQGDSAMYLCASSSRGQPQHFGDGTRLSIL.

The chain carries TRBV6-5 and TRBJ1-1; the match to TRBD1 covers 8 bases. The length of the CDR3 is 12 residues. The germline CDR1 and CDR2 sequences are MNHEY and SVGAGI. Trimming removed 2 bases from V and 11 bases from J; junction bases left unmatched: 4. CDR3 region: CASSYRTGTAFF. DNA of the CDR3: TGTGCCAGCAGTTACAGGACAGGGACGGCTTTCTTT.

The genes are TRBV12-3 or TRBV12-4 and TRBJ2-1, with D maybe TRBD2 (6 bases). There are 13 residues in the CDR3. V was cut by 5 bases and J by 10 bases, with 15 bases left in between. Here the CDR3 DNA reads TGTGCCAGCAGTGGGGACTCTATTCTCGAGCAGTTCTTC. Translating gives CASSGDSILEQFF.

CDR3 sequence (DNA): TGTGCCAGCATGCGGGGTTGGGATTCACCCCTCCACTTT. Its translation: CASMRGWDSPLHF. The chain couples TRBV6-5 to TRBJ1-6; no definite D call. The germline V gene has CDR1 MNHEY and CDR2 SVGAGI. This CDR3 contains 13 residues. Between the trimmed V and J ends, which lost 7 bases and 8 bases, there was a span of 12 bases.

The rearrangement joins TRBV5-6 to TRBJ1-3; tentative D call: TRBD1 (5 bases). The V end lost 6 bases, the J end lost 3 bases, and 10 bases lay between the germline ends. The CDR3 covers 13 residues. CDR1 and CDR2 from the germline V gene are SGHDT and YYEEEE. The CDR3 loop is CASNLRGGNTIYF. The CDR3 bases are TGTGCCAGCAACTTAAGGGGTGGAAACACCATATATTTT.

V is TRBV7-9 and J is TRBJ1-2; D is possibly TRBD1 (5 bases). The ends were cut back, 0 bases at V and 1 base at J, with 9 bases in the middle. Germline CDR1 is SEHNR and CDR2 is FQNEAQ (reference sequence). The length of the CDR3 is 15 residues. The CDR3 reads CASSLAAGNNYGYTF. CDR3 nucleotides: TGTGCCAGCAGCTTAGCGGCAGGGAATAACTATGGCTACACCTTC. Based on the CDR3 plus reference TRBV7-9 and TRBJ1-2, the full variable domain is DTGVSQNPRHKITKRGQNVTFRCDPISEHNRLYWYRQTLGQGPEFLTYFQNEAQLEKSRLLSDRFSAERPKGSFSTLEIQRTEQGDSAMYLCASSLAAGNNYGYTFGSGTRLTVV.

The chain employs TRBV6-5 and TRBJ1-1; D gene ambiguous. V lost 8 bases, J lost 2 bases, and 12 bases lay in between. The CDR3 loop spans 13 amino acids. The germline CDR1 and CDR2 sequences are MNHEY and SVGAGI. CDR3 sequence: CASLGSSNTEAFF. Written as DNA, the CDR3 is TGTGCCAGCCTAGGCTCCAGTAACACTGAAGCTTTCTTT.

The chain combines TRBV28 with TRBJ2-7; 7 bases are a match to TRBD1. CDR1 is MDHEN and CDR2 is SYDVKM in the germline V gene. Germline trimming cut 4 bases from V and 2 bases from J; bases unmatched to any gene: 5. The CDR3 extends over 14 amino acids. Here the CDR3 DNA reads TGTGCCAGCAGTTCCGGGACAGTCACCTACGAGCAGTACTTC. Protein sequence: CASSSGTVTYEQYF.

The chain combines TRBV5-4 with TRBJ1-2, with a tentative D call TRBD1 (5 bases). V was shortened by 4 bases and J by 4 bases, with 17 bases between the two germline ends. The CDR3 runs to 15 residues. The germline gives CDR1 SGHNT, CDR2 YYREEE (reference sequence). In DNA, the CDR3 is TGTGCCAGCAGCCGGGAGGAGGGACGGATCTATGGCTACACCTTC. This encodes CASSREEGRIYGYTF.

The chain recombines TRBV6-2 or TRBV6-3 with TRBJ2-7, with a tentative D call TRBD1 (6 bases). V was trimmed by 2 bases and J by 0 bases, leaving 20 bases between them. The CDR3 runs to 18 residues. Per germline, CDR1 MNHEY and CDR2 SVGEGT. The CDR3, as DNA: TGTGCCAGCAGTTACGAGAGGGACCGGGACACATACTCCTACGAGCAGTACTTC. Amino acids: CASSYERDRDTYSYEQYF.

The chain employs TRBV10-3 and TRBJ2-3; D gene uncertain. Germline CDR1 is ENHRY and CDR2 is SYGVKD. The CDR3 has 12 residues. V lost 3 bases, J lost 5 bases, and 6 bases lay in between. CDR3 DNA sequence: TGTGCCATCAGTGAAGACAAAGATACGCAGTATTTT. Translated: CAISEDKDTQYF.

This chain connects TRBV19 to TRBJ2-1, with 7 nucleotides matching TRBD2. This CDR3 has 15 amino acids. Looked up from germline, CDR1 is LNHDA and CDR2 is SQIVND (reference sequence). J lost 2 bases, V lost 3 bases, and 4 bases had no gene match. The CDR3 is CASSMREKTYNEQFF. In nucleotides, the CDR3 is TGTGCCAGTAGTATGCGGGAGAAAACCTACAATGAGCAGTTCTTC.

The CDR3, as DNA: TGCGCCAGCAGCCCTAGACCGGGACGGGAGGACGAAAAACTGTTTTTT. Encoded protein: CASSPRPGREDEKLFF. The chain joins TRBV4-1 to TRBJ1-4; D is possibly TRBD1 (5 bases). This CDR3 has 16 amino acids. The V gene's germline CDR1 is MGHRA and CDR2 YSYEKL. V was pared by 4 bases and J by 8 bases, with 20 bases between.

The chain carries TRBV12-3 or TRBV12-4 and TRBJ1-1; D call uncertain. There are 13 residues in the CDR3. V was cut by 3 bases and J by 6 bases, with 11 bases left in between. DNA of the CDR3: TGTGCCAGCAGTTTGTCCCCCGCCTCTGAAGCTTTCTTT. As protein: CASSLSPASEAFF.

The gene calls are TRBV12-5 and TRBJ2-1, with 12 bases fitting TRBD2. The CDR3 covers 17 residues. Germline loops: CDR1 LGHNT, CDR2 FRNRAP. With V trimmed by 2 bases and J by 8 bases, 10 bases remained unmatched. The CDR3 here is CASGLTVLAGGPDEQFF. CDR3 bases: TGTGCTAGTGGTTTGACGGTCCTAGCGGGGGGGCCAGATGAGCAGTTCTTC.

This clone came up a few times. The chain joins TRBV27 to TRBJ1-1; no definite D call. Trimming cost V 4 bases and J 0 bases, with 9 bases left between them. The CDR3 covers 14 residues. Germline CDR1 and CDR2: MNHEY and SMNVEV (reference sequence). The CDR3 DNA reads TGTGCCAGCAGTTCCGACCGTATGAACACTGAAGCTTTCTTT. Encoded protein: CASSSDRMNTEAFF.

The chain recombines TRBV7-3 with TRBJ2-2, with 7 positions matching TRBD1. Per the germline V gene, CDR1 is SGHTA and CDR2 is FQGTGA. CDR3 length: 15 residues. V dropped 2 bases and J dropped 5; count of bases not matched to a gene: 5. CDR3 DNA sequence: TGTGCCAGCAGCTTAGGGACAGCGAGGACCGGGGAGCTGTTTTTT. Residues: CASSLGTARTGELFF.

The chain links TRBV6-2 or TRBV6-3 to TRBJ2-3; 8 nucleotides align to TRBD2. With 6 bases clipped from V and 5 bases from J, the junction kept 16 bases outside the gene matches. The germline gives CDR1 MNHEY, CDR2 SVGEGT. CDR3 size: 17 residues. In DNA, the CDR3 is TGTGCCAGCAGCCTAGGACCCCCCCGGGGGGGCCAAGATACGCAGTATTTT. Encoded protein: CASSLGPPRGGQDTQYF.

The chain combines TRBV19 with TRBJ1-3; 7 positions agree with TRBD1. The junction had 6 bases not matched to a gene; V was cut back by 7 bases and J by 0 bases. The CDR3 is made up of 15 amino acids. Germline CDR1 and CDR2: LNHDA and SQIVND (reference sequence). CDR3 sequence: CASTTTGSSGNTIYF. The CDR3 coding sequence is TGTGCCAGTACCACGACAGGGAGCTCTGGAAACACCATATATTTT.

This clone was found a few times. This chain joins TRBV11-2 and TRBJ2-2; D tentatively reads TRBD1 or TRBD2 (5 bases each). The V and J ends lost 3 bases and 1 base respectively, with 9 bases between them. This CDR3 has 15 residues. The V gene's germline CDR1 is SGHAT and CDR2 FQNNGV. The CDR3 nucleotides are TGTGCCAGCAGCTTGGGGACGGTGAACACCGGGGAGCTGTTTTTT. Residues: CASSLGTVNTGELFF.

This clone showed up just once. This sequence joins TRBV13 and TRBJ2-1; no reliable D call. The CDR3 runs to 14 residues. Trimming left V 5 bases short and J 0 bases short, with 8 bases between. Germline CDR1 reads PRHDT; CDR2 reads FYEKMQ (reference sequence). The CDR3: CASSGTGSYNEQFF. The CDR3 nucleotides are TGTGCCAGCAGCGGCACTGGCTCCTACAATGAGCAGTTCTTC.

V and J are TRBV9 and TRBJ1-2, with TRBD1 matching 9 bases. Germline V gene sequence: CDR1 SGDLS, CDR2 YYNGEE. The V and J ends lost 0 bases and 5 bases, in that order; junction bases with no gene match: 11. This CDR3 has 17 residues. The DNA of the CDR3 is TGTGCCAGCAGCGTAGGCCCTGGGACAGGGACCCGTTATGGCTACACCTTC. Its translation: CASSVGPGTGTRYGYTF.

The rearrangement uses TRBV6-5 and TRBJ2-1; TRBD2 is a possible D gene (5 bases). V dropped 5 bases and J dropped 4 bases, with 12 bases sitting between them. The germline gives CDR1 MNHEY, CDR2 SVGAGI. This CDR3 comprises 14 residues. The CDR3 sequence: CASSNRREYNEQFF. The CDR3 region has the DNA TGTGCCAGCAGTAATCGACGGGAATACAATGAGCAGTTCTTC.

This clone came up once. The rearrangement links TRBV2 to TRBJ1-5; possible D gene TRBD1, 5 bases. Trimming removed 8 bases at V and 1 base at J, with 15 bases between. Germline CDR1 SNHLY, CDR2 FYNNEI. This CDR3 has 15 amino acids. The CDR3 DNA follows: TGTGCCAGCCGGGATTTCAAGGGGAGCAATCAGCCCCAGCATTTT. Amino acid sequence: CASRDFKGSNQPQHF.

The chain links TRBV25-1 to TRBJ2-1; D is ambiguous. V lost 5 bases to trimming and J lost 8 bases, with 16 bases between them. The CDR3 extends over 14 amino acids. Germline CDR1 reads MGHDK; CDR2 reads SYGVNS. The CDR3 DNA is TGTGCCAGCAGTAAGTACTCGTTGACGGATGAGCAGTTCTTC. Amino acids: CASSKYSLTDEQFF.

The chain is built from TRBV9 and TRBJ2-7; possibly TRBD1 for D (6 bases). Between the trimmed V and J ends, which lost 1 base and 0 bases, there was a span of 14 bases. Germline values: CDR1 SGDLS, CDR2 YYNGEE. The CDR3 covers 16 residues. This CDR3 reads CASSVTGTTASYEQYF. The CDR3 DNA follows: TGTGCCAGCAGCGTAACCGGGACAACTGCCTCCTACGAGCAGTACTTC.

This clone came up a few times. The chain has TRBV5-6 and TRBJ2-7; D gene ambiguous. There are 14 residues in the CDR3. The germline gives CDR1 SGHDT, CDR2 YYEEEE. The V end lost 1 base, the J end lost 6 bases, and 14 bases lay between the germline ends. The chain's CDR3 is CASSLLAGLGEQYF. The CDR3 DNA reads TGTGCCAGCAGCTTGTTGGCAGGCTTGGGCGAGCAGTACTTC.